A selection of T cell receptor beta chains follows, all from one sample in a study of blood T cell repertoires in COVID-19. The method was immunoSEQ multiplex PCR; TCRdb's version includes in-frame clones alone and lacks a portion of them. The sample consists of about 47,000 clones, about four fifths of them appearing once. The sequenced sample was peripheral blood. The receptors were gathered from a woman aged 80 or over with COVID-19, enrolled during active disease. Both conserved end residues are part of each CDR3. Each record gives: V gene, D gene, clone size, J gene, CDR3 DNA, CDR3 protein. A D gene is named only where the DNA matches it firmly. Clone size is given for some rows only: seen once, a few or many times, or a class if the clone is expanded.

V gene: TRBV18
D gene: .
clone size: .
J gene: TRBJ1-4
CDR3 DNA: TGTGCCAGCTCACCTGGGTCAGGGGTCAATGAAAAACTGTTTTTT
CDR3 protein: CASSPGSGVNEKLFF

V gene: TRBV6-5
D gene: TRBD1
clone size: .
J gene: TRBJ2-7
CDR3 DNA: TGTGCCAGCAGTCAGGACAGGGATTCGGCCTACGAGCAGTACTTC
CDR3 protein: CASSQDRDSAYEQYF

V gene: TRBV6-2/TRBV6-3
D gene: TRBD1
clone size: .
J gene: TRBJ2-5
CDR3 DNA: TGTGCCAGCAGTTATATAGGGACAGCGAAAGAGACCCAGTACTTC
CDR3 protein: CASSYIGTAKETQYF

V gene: TRBV11-3
D gene: TRBD2
clone size: .
J gene: TRBJ2-1
CDR3 DNA: TGTGCCAGCAGCTCAGTGGGTAGCGGGAGTTGGGATGAGCAGTTCTTC
CDR3 protein: CASSSVGSGSWDEQFF

V gene: TRBV24-1
D gene: TRBD1
clone size: .
J gene: TRBJ2-3
CDR3 DNA: TGTGCCACCAGTGGTGTGGGACAGGGGGGCACAGATACGCAGTATTTT
CDR3 protein: CATSGVGQGGTDTQYF

V gene: TRBV19
D gene: TRBD2
clone size: .
J gene: TRBJ2-1
CDR3 DNA: TGTGCCAGTCATTCATTTTTAGCGGGAAGAGACAATGAGCAGTTCTTC
CDR3 protein: CASHSFLAGRDNEQFF

V gene: TRBV11-3
D gene: TRBD1
clone size: .
J gene: TRBJ2-1
CDR3 DNA: TGTGCCAGCAGCTTAGACGGGACAGGGTTTCAGAATGAGCAGTTCTTC
CDR3 protein: CASSLDGTGFQNEQFF

V gene: TRBV29-1
D gene: .
clone size: .
J gene: TRBJ2-5
CDR3 DNA: TGCAGCGTGGGCGGACTTGCGGGTACTGAGACCCAGTACTTC
CDR3 protein: CSVGGLAGTETQYF

V gene: TRBV19
D gene: .
clone size: once
J gene: TRBJ2-1
CDR3 DNA: TGTGCCAGTGCAGGGTTATACAATGAGCAGTTCTTC
CDR3 protein: CASAGLYNEQFF

V gene: TRBV19
D gene: TRBD1
clone size: .
J gene: TRBJ1-1
CDR3 DNA: TGTGCCAGTAGGACAGGGGCCCTGAACACTGAAGCTTTCTTT
CDR3 protein: CASRTGALNTEAFF

V gene: TRBV4-1
D gene: TRBD2
clone size: .
J gene: TRBJ2-7
CDR3 DNA: TGCGCCAGCAGCAACATAGCGGGAGTCGGGGTCGAGCAGTACTTC
CDR3 protein: CASSNIAGVGVEQYF

V gene: TRBV7-9
D gene: TRBD1
clone size: many
J gene: TRBJ1-6
CDR3 DNA: TGTGCCAGCAGCTTAGACGGACAGGGCCTAGTGCACCTTAATTCACCCCTCCACTTT
CDR3 protein: CASSLDGQGLVHLNSPLHF

V gene: TRBV2
D gene: TRBD1
clone size: .
J gene: TRBJ2-7
CDR3 DNA: TGTGCCAGCAGTTCTAACAGGGGAAGCTACGAGCAGTACTTC
CDR3 protein: CASSSNRGSYEQYF

V gene: TRBV4-1
D gene: .
clone size: medium-sized
J gene: TRBJ2-3
CDR3 DNA: TGCGCCAGCAGCCCGAGGCACGGAAGCACAGATACGCAGTATTTT
CDR3 protein: CASSPRHGSTDTQYF

V gene: TRBV7-2
D gene: .
clone size: few
J gene: TRBJ1-5
CDR3 DNA: TGTGCCAGCAGCTTAGGGGCACCCAAACCCCGTTTGAGAAATCCCCAGCATTTT
CDR3 protein: CASSLGAPKPRLRNPQHF

V gene: TRBV9
D gene: .
clone size: .
J gene: TRBJ2-3
CDR3 DNA: TGTGCCAGCAGCGCGAACAGGGCTGCTTTTGGCACAGATACGCAGTATTTT
CDR3 protein: CASSANRAAFGTDTQYF

V gene: TRBV6-5
D gene: TRBD1
clone size: .
J gene: TRBJ1-1
CDR3 DNA: TGTGCCAGCAATCCGGACAGGGAAATCACTGAAGCTTTCTTT
CDR3 protein: CASNPDREITEAFF

V gene: TRBV6-5
D gene: .
clone size: .
J gene: TRBJ2-7
CDR3 DNA: TGTGCCAGCAGAGCCTCAGGAGCGGGCTACGAGCAGTACTTC
CDR3 protein: CASRASGAGYEQYF

V gene: TRBV7-2
D gene: .
clone size: .
J gene: TRBJ2-1
CDR3 DNA: TGTGCCAGCAGCTCCGAGAGGGCCCATCCCCCTTACAAATATGAGCAGTTCTTC
CDR3 protein: CASSSERAHPPYKYEQFF

V gene: TRBV10-3
D gene: TRBD2
clone size: .
J gene: TRBJ2-7
CDR3 DNA: TGTGCCATCAGTGAGACGGAGCGGGACCACGAGCAGTACTTC
CDR3 protein: CAISETERDHEQYF

V gene: TRBV15
D gene: TRBD1
clone size: few
J gene: TRBJ2-1
CDR3 DNA: TGTGCCACCAGCAGTCAGATCTCCGGGACAGGGGCGAGTGAGCAGTTCTTC
CDR3 protein: CATSSQISGTGASEQFF

V gene: TRBV5-1
D gene: TRBD1
clone size: .
J gene: TRBJ2-2
CDR3 DNA: TGCGCCAGCAGCTTCGTACCTTCGGGACAGGGCGGTACCGGGGAGCTGTTTTTT
CDR3 protein: CASSFVPSGQGGTGELFF

V gene: TRBV7-9
D gene: TRBD2
clone size: .
J gene: TRBJ2-3
CDR3 DNA: TGTGCCAGCAGCTTAGGCACTAGCGGAGATACGCAGTATTTT
CDR3 protein: CASSLGTSGDTQYF

V gene: TRBV27
D gene: .
clone size: .
J gene: TRBJ2-5
CDR3 DNA: TGTGCCAGCAGCTCAGGGGAGACCCAGTACTTC
CDR3 protein: CASSSGETQYF

V gene: TRBV5-1
D gene: TRBD1
clone size: .
J gene: TRBJ2-2
CDR3 DNA: TGCGCCAGCAGCCTCCGATCAGGGGGCTGGACCGGGGAGCTGTTTTTT
CDR3 protein: CASSLRSGGWTGELFF

V gene: TRBV18
D gene: TRBD1
clone size: .
J gene: TRBJ1-4
CDR3 DNA: TGTGCCAGCTCACCAACAGGGGTTGCAACTAATGAAAAACTGTTTTTT
CDR3 protein: CASSPTGVATNEKLFF